This T cell receptor (beta chain) emerged from a study of OX40 agonist ivuxolimab in advanced cancers. Study at large: Patients received ivuxolimab, an agonistic anti-OX40 (CD134) antibody. People who had prior anti-PD-1, anti-PD-L1 or anti-CTLA-4 therapy could take part, and around 43% had some. Three individuals attained partial responses, comprising one hepatocellular carcinoma case and two cutaneous melanoma cases.

Baseline, cycle 4 day 1, and cycle 7 day 1 were the blood sampling points. The assay was immunoSEQ multiplex PCR, and TCRdb's table has in-frame clones only and misses some. This table has 70,000 or so clones, roughly nine tenths appearing once. The germline V gene encodes CDR1 SGHVS and CDR2 FNYEAQ. Trimming took 5 bases from V and 4 from J, leaving 18 bases between them. The CDR3 runs 16 residues. The V call is TRBV7-6, the J call TRBJ2-1, with D perhaps TRBD2 (6 bases). The sequence came from an adult with an advanced solid tumor such as melanoma, head and neck, liver or kidney cancer. The sample here was CD4+ or CD8+ T cells sorted from blood, taken in a trial of the OX40 agonist ivuxolimab. The CDR3 nucleotides read TGTGCCAGCAGCCGCTATCCCCCTAGCGCTTACAATGAGCAGTTCTTC. Translated, it gives CASSRYPPSAYNEQFF.